Below are 14 T cell receptor beta chains sequenced from a single sample in a study of blood T cells in healthy people across ages. A J-beta primer mix and a sample-barcoded 5' primer were used in a second PCR of about 7 to 11 cycles. TCRdb itself ran the 5' RACE reads through MiXCR, one entry per CDR3 protein. Among about 500,000 distinct CDR3 sequences listed, 24% were seen once. In addition, the sample was reused for a study of T cells of mothers and their children.

The sample comprised blood. These receptors all stem from a boy between 10 and 17 years old in good health.

This chain uses TRBV7-2 with TRBJ2-2; TRBD2 agrees at 9 bases. V lost 1 base, J lost 8 bases, and 5 bases stayed unmatched. The CDR3 sequence is 15 residues long. Germline CDR1 SGHTA, CDR2 FQGNSA. CDR3 sequence reads: CASSLGSGSGGELFF. CDR3 DNA: TGTGCCAGCAGCTTAGGTAGCGGGAGTGGTGGGGAGCTGTTTTTT.

This clonotype has more than one count but fewer than ten. The V call is TRBV3-1, the J call TRBJ2-5; 8 bases map to TRBD1. Matching the DNA end better, TRBJ2-1 makes the J call doubtful. The CDR3 consists of 16 residues. CDR1 is LGHDT, CDR2 YNNKEL, per germline (reference sequence). CDR3 loop: CASSRRTGTRNYEQFF. CDR3 DNA sequence: TGTGCCAGCAGCCGAAGGACAGGGACTCGGAACTATGAGCAGTTCTTC.

The V and J genes are TRBV11-2 and TRBJ2-3; 11 bases match TRBD2. In germline, CDR1 is SGHAT, CDR2 FQNNGV. The CDR3 sequence is 16 residues long. Unmatched junction bases numbered 8, after V lost 2 bases and J lost 7 bases. The CDR3 reads CASSLNSGGAWNTQYF. CDR3 nucleotides: TGTGCCAGCAGCTTAAATAGCGGGGGGGCGTGGAATACGCAGTATTTT.

This clonotype showed up many times. The chain has TRBV20-1 and TRBJ2-7; a weak D match, TRBD1 (6 bases). The V gene's germline CDR1 is DFQATT and CDR2 SNEGSKA (reference sequence). The CDR3 consists of 16 residues. The germline V and J ends were trimmed by 4 bases and 7 bases, with 26 bases remaining between them. The CDR3 loop is CSATPSGSGIRGEQYF. The CDR3 region has the DNA TGCAGTGCTACGCCATCTGGGTCGGGGATCAGGGGAGAGCAGTACTTC.

The CDR3 spells CASTPQGQGTYEQYF. The CDR3 region has the DNA TGTGCCAGCACCCCCCAGGGACAGGGGACCTACGAGCAGTACTTC. The gene calls are TRBV7-2 and TRBJ2-7; TRBD1 matches 10 bases. Germline-derived CDR1 and CDR2 are SGHTA and FQGNSA. This CDR3 comprises 15 residues. V shed 7 bases, J shed 2 bases, and the junction held 8 bases outside the gene matches.

This chain connects TRBV10-3 to TRBJ2-7; 10 bases agree with TRBD2. CDR3 length equals 14 residues. After removal of 4 bases from V and 4 bases from J, the junction contained 4 bases not matched to a gene. CDR1 and CDR2 from the germline V gene are ENHRY and SYGVKD. CDR3 in amino acids: CAISVASGSYEQYF. CDR3 in DNA: TGTGCCATCAGTGTGGCTAGCGGGAGTTACGAGCAGTACTTC.

This chain connects TRBV20-1 to TRBJ1-2, with 9 bases aligning to TRBD1. Trimming cost V 0 bases and J 8 bases; bases outside gene matches: 4. The CDR3 sequence is 13 residues long. Per the germline V gene, CDR1 is DFQATT and CDR2 is SNEGSKA (reference sequence). CDR3 in amino acids: CSAREDRGYGYTF. The CDR3 region has the DNA TGCAGTGCTAGAGAGGACAGGGGTTACGGCTACACCTTC.

The table lists this clonotype with many counts. The chain carries TRBV7-2 and TRBJ2-3; TRBD1 aligns across 8 bases. With V trimmed by 5 bases and J by 7 bases, 8 bases remained unmatched. This CDR3 spans 14 amino acids. The germline CDR1 and CDR2 sequences are SGHTA and FQGNSA. Here the CDR3 reads CASSARQGPHTQYF. DNA of the CDR3: TGTGCCAGCAGCGCGCGACAGGGGCCACATACGCAGTATTTT.

This clonotype has a handful of counts. J is TRBJ2-5 and V is TRBV5-1; no clear D gene. Looked up from germline, CDR1 is SGHRS and CDR2 is YFSETQ. CDR3 length: 12 residues. Deletions cut 2 bases from V and 4 bases from J, with 6 bases between. CDR3 sequence reads: CASSFQAETQYF. The CDR3 DNA reads as TGCGCCAGCAGCTTCCAGGCAGAGACCCAGTACTTC. The full variable domain, its missing parts supplied by reference TRBV5-1 and TRBJ2-5, is KAGVTQTPRYLIKTRGQQVTLSCSPISGHRSVSWYQQTPGQGLQFLFEYFSETQRNKGNFPGRFSGRQFSNSRSEMNVSTLELGDSALYLCASSFQAETQYFGPGTRLLVL.

This clonotype was detected only a few times. This chain uses TRBV20-1 with TRBJ2-5, with 8 bases fitting TRBD2. The CDR3 consists of 16 residues. CDR1 is DFQATT, CDR2 SNEGSKA, per germline (reference sequence). V was pared by 3 bases and J by 2 bases, with 11 bases of the junction left unmatched. CDR3 in amino acids: CSARNALAAFQETQYF. DNA for the CDR3: TGCAGTGCTAGGAACGCACTAGCGGCGTTTCAAGAGACCCAGTACTTC.

This clonotype showed up just a few times. The gene calls are TRBV10-3 and TRBJ2-1; D not resolved. With 1 base removed from V and 9 bases from J, the gap between germline ends came to 7 bases. CDR1 ENHRY and CDR2 SYGVKD come from the germline V gene. CDR3 length: 12 amino acids. The CDR3 nucleotides are TGTGCCATCAGTGAGTTTCCGGGTGAGCAGTTCTTC. Protein: CAISEFPGEQFF.

V is TRBV29-1 and J is TRBJ1-1; D call uncertain. The CDR3 runs 17 residues. Germline values: CDR1 SQVTM, CDR2 ANQGSEA. V gave up 3 bases and J gave up 8 bases, with 28 bases separating them. As DNA, the CDR3 is TGCAGCGTTGATTTGGGTATGGTCGGCCCGTCGAATGGCGAAGCTTTCTTT. Its translation: CSVDLGMVGPSNGEAFF.

This clonotype has only a few counts. Mismatch with germline at one junction end may stem from a read error. The chain uses TRBV12-3 or TRBV12-4 and TRBJ2-5; TRBD1 matches 8 bases. The CDR3 contains 14 residues. CDR3 residues: CAGSWQGAGETQYF. In nucleotides, the CDR3 is TGTGCCGGCAGTTGGCAGGGGGCAGGAGAGACCCAGTACTTC.

V is TRBV7-2 and J is TRBJ2-7; the D call may be TRBD1 or TRBD2 (5 bases each). Germline loops: CDR1 SGHTA, CDR2 FQGNSA. The CDR3 sequence is 13 residues long. V was clipped by 5 bases and J by 6 bases, with 14 bases between them. The CDR3 sequence: CASSRGPPSEQYF. The DNA of the CDR3 is TGTGCCAGCAGCCGGGGCCCTCCCTCCGAGCAGTACTTC.